Below, 29 T cell receptor beta chains from the same sample are listed, as sequenced in a study of immune heterogeneity within non-small cell lung tumors. For each sample, template was about 600 ng of bulk tumor genomic DNA. Each primary tumor yielded several biopsies, collected far apart from one another at surgery. Surgery that was curative in intent was performed on patients with untreated, newly diagnosed non-small cell lung cancer. With 32 V and 13 J primers, multiplex PCR amplified the TCR beta CDR3. TCRdb ran MiXCR on the multiplex PCR reads and lists one entry per CDR3 protein. The data contain around 3,000 distinct CDR3 sequences, 20% to 25% of them singletons. Sequencing input: lung tumor tissue. All receptors derive from a man aged 55 to 70 with non-small cell lung cancer.

This clonotype rates as medium-sized (0.01 to 0.1%). The chain employs TRBV20-1 and TRBJ1-1; 9 bases map to TRBD1. Germline V CDR1 and CDR2: DFQATT, SNEGSKA (reference sequence). This CDR3 has 15 amino acids. The junction had 10 bases not matched to a gene; V was cut back by 5 bases and J by 3 bases. CDR3 coding DNA: TGCAGTGCTCAAATTACAGGGGGCGGGTACACTGAAGCTTTCTTT. As protein: CSAQITGGGYTEAFF.

This clonotype was counted a few times. The chain combines TRBV7-2 with TRBJ2-1, with 10 bases aligning to TRBD2. The V segment lost 4 bases and the J segment 3 bases; nucleotides outside the gene matches: 3. Germline assignment: CDR1 SGHTA and CDR2 FQGNSA. CDR3 length equals 15 residues. This CDR3 reads CASSSLAGVYNEQFF. DNA of the CDR3: TGTGCCAGCAGCTCCCTAGCGGGAGTCTACAATGAGCAGTTCTTC.

Relative to its sample, this clonotype is medium-sized. This chain links TRBV19 with TRBJ2-7; 9 bases agree with TRBD1. Germline CDR1 is LNHDA and CDR2 is SQIVND (reference sequence). V shed 6 bases and J 3 bases; nucleotides not matched to a gene: 6. This CDR3 is 14 amino acids long. In nucleotides, the CDR3 is TGTGCCAGTAGCAGGGACAGGGATCGCTACGAGCAGTACTTC. This encodes CASSRDRDRYEQYF.

By proportion, this clonotype is medium-sized. This chain links TRBV7-9 with TRBJ1-1; D gene unclear. The CDR3 contains 14 residues. V dropped 1 base and J dropped 5 bases, with 11 bases sitting between them. From germline, CDR1 is SEHNR and CDR2 FQNEAQ (reference sequence). The CDR3 DNA follows: TGTGCCAGCAGCTTAGTCAACTCAGGAACTGAAGCTTTCTTT. Its translation is CASSLVNSGTEAFF.

By share of the sample, this clonotype is medium-sized. This CDR3 is CASSPRGENYEQYF. In nucleotides, the CDR3 is TGTGCCAGCAGCCCCCGAGGGGAGAACTACGAGCAGTACTTC. V usage is TRBV7-8 and J usage is TRBJ2-7, with D tentatively TRBD1 or TRBD2 (5 bases each). There are 14 residues in the CDR3. V was trimmed by 5 bases and J by 3 bases, leaving 14 bases between them. Germline assignment: CDR1 SGHVS and CDR2 FQNEAQ. Based on the CDR3 plus reference TRBV7-8 and TRBJ2-7, the full variable domain is GAGVSQSPRYKVAKRGQDVALRCDPISGHVSLFWYQQALGQGPEFLTYFQNEAQLDKSGLPSDRFFAERPEGSVSTLKIQRTQQEDSAVYLCASSPRGENYEQYFGPGTRLTVT.

By proportion, this clonotype is medium-sized (0.01 to 0.1%). The chain recombines TRBV19 with TRBJ2-7, with 9 bases matching TRBD1. Unmatched junction bases numbered 15, after V lost 7 bases and J lost 5 bases. Germline CDR1 LNHDA, CDR2 SQIVND (reference sequence). The CDR3 loop spans 16 amino acids. The CDR3 protein is CASTNTPGQGDHEQYF. CDR3 in DNA: TGTGCCAGTACCAACACTCCGGGACAGGGCGACCACGAGCAGTACTTC. Full variable domain (missing parts from reference TRBV19 and TRBJ2-7): DGGITQSPKYLFRKEGQNVTLSCEQNLNHDAMYWYRQDPGQGLRLIYYSQIVNDFQKGDIAEGYSVSREKKESFPLTVTSAQKNPTAFYLCASTNTPGQGDHEQYFGPGTRLTVT.

This clonotype is medium-sized (0.01 to 0.1%) by share. The V gene is TRBV9, the J gene TRBJ2-7; no definite D call. Germline-derived CDR1 and CDR2 are SGDLS and YYNGEE. Trimming stripped 4 bases from V and 6 bases from J, with 14 bases between. This CDR3 comprises 13 residues. CDR3 sequence reads: CASSRQVGSEQYF. DNA for the CDR3: TGTGCCAGCAGCCGCCAAGTGGGATCCGAGCAGTACTTC.

This clonotype is medium-sized within its sample. This chain links TRBV30 with TRBJ1-1; D remains unclear. CDR3 length: 14 residues. V lost 1 base, J lost 13 bases, and 22 bases lay in between. Germline loops: CDR1 GTSNPN, CDR2 SVGIG (reference sequence). DNA of the CDR3: TGTGCCTGGAGTGCCCGGAGTCTTCAATCCCGAGGTTTCTTT. Its protein product is CAWSARSLQSRGFF.

In its sample, this clonotype is medium-sized. This chain uses TRBV6-1 with TRBJ1-1; D gene ambiguous. Germline V gives CDR1 MNHNS, CDR2 SASEGT. The CDR3 has 14 amino acids. Deletions cut 5 bases from V and 2 bases from J, with 12 bases between. CDR3 protein: CASSYGRANTEAFF. The CDR3 DNA reads as TGTGCCAGCAGTTACGGGAGGGCCAACACTGAAGCTTTCTTT.

This clonotype has a handful of counts. J is TRBJ2-3 and V is TRBV3-1, with D unclear. Per the germline V gene, CDR1 is LGHDT and CDR2 is YNNKEL (reference sequence). The CDR3 runs 16 residues. The V and J ends lost 0 bases and 1 base respectively, with 11 bases between them. The CDR3 DNA reads TGTGCCAGCAGCCAAGAACGGCGGAAAGGCACAGATACGCAGTATTTT. It translates to CASSQERRKGTDTQYF.

This clonotype counts as medium-sized. V and J are TRBV11-1 and TRBJ2-7; perhaps TRBD1 as D (5 bases). Between the trimmed V and J ends, which lost 2 bases and 6 bases, there was a span of 8 bases. The germline CDR1 and CDR2 sequences are SGHAT and FQDESV (reference sequence). The CDR3 runs to 12 residues. CDR3 sequence reads: CASSLHRFEQYF. Written as DNA, the CDR3 is TGTGCCAGCAGCTTACACAGGTTCGAGCAGTACTTC.

This clonotype is labeled medium-sized. V and J are TRBV5-1 and TRBJ2-1, with a possible D match to TRBD1 (6 bases). Germline loops: CDR1 SGHRS, CDR2 YFSETQ. V was trimmed by 4 bases and J by 9 bases, leaving 17 bases between them. The CDR3 has 14 amino acids. CDR3 loop: CASSLRQGQGEQFF. The CDR3 region has the DNA TGCGCCAGCAGCCTTCGGCAGGGGCAGGGTGAGCAGTTCTTC. The full variable domain, with the rest looked up from reference TRBV5-1 and TRBJ2-1, is KAGVTQTPRYLIKTRGQQVTLSCSPISGHRSVSWYQQTPGQGLQFLFEYFSETQRNKGNFPGRFSGRQFSNSRSEMNVSTLELGDSALYLCASSLRQGQGEQFFGPGTRLTVL.

In its sample, this clonotype ranks as medium-sized. This chain joins TRBV7-9 and TRBJ1-4; D not resolved. V was trimmed by 2 bases and J by 10 bases, leaving 14 bases between them. The CDR3 contains 14 residues. Germline-derived CDR1 and CDR2 are SEHNR and FQNEAQ (reference sequence). For the CDR3, the DNA is TGTGCCAGCAGCTTACCCACCCTGAACGGAAAACTGTTTTTT. Its translation is CASSLPTLNGKLFF.

Within the sample, this clonotype is medium-sized (0.01 to 0.1%). V is TRBV20-1 and J is TRBJ1-3; no firm D call. CDR3 length: 13 amino acids. Trimming stripped 3 bases from V and 4 bases from J, with 10 bases between. The germline gives CDR1 DFQATT, CDR2 SNEGSKA (reference sequence). Written as DNA, the CDR3 is TGCAGTGCTAGGCACCAAGGGGGAAACACCATATATTTT. Its translation is CSARHQGGNTIYF.

By sample share, this clonotype is medium-sized (0.01 to 0.1%). The V and J genes are TRBV24-1 and TRBJ1-2; TRBD1 matches at 7 bases. V gave up 5 bases and J gave up 6 bases; unmatched junction bases: 5. Germline loops: CDR1 KGHDR, CDR2 SFDVKD. This CDR3 has 13 amino acids. This CDR3 is CATSGRQGDGYTF. CDR3 bases: TGTGCCACCAGTGGCCGACAGGGTGATGGCTACACCTTC.

In its sample, this clonotype is medium-sized. This sequence joins TRBV10-2 and TRBJ1-2; D remains unclear. CDR1 WSHSY and CDR2 SAAADI come from the germline V gene. The CDR3 is made up of 13 amino acids. V gave up 5 bases and J gave up 2 bases, with 9 bases separating them. CDR3 sequence: CASSFGGNYGYTF. CDR3 DNA sequence: TGCGCCAGCAGTTTCGGCGGGAACTATGGCTACACCTTC.

Relative to its sample, this clonotype is medium-sized. V is TRBV9 and J is TRBJ1-1; TRBD1 is a possible D gene (5 bases). This CDR3 contains 13 residues. Germline V gene data show CDR1 as SGDLS and CDR2 as YYNGEE. V was cut by 7 bases and J by 0 bases, with 10 bases left in between. Here the CDR3 reads CASQRGLNTEAFF. The CDR3 region has the DNA TGTGCCAGCCAGCGGGGCCTGAACACTGAAGCTTTCTTT.

This clonotype is judged medium-sized. The chain carries TRBV14 and TRBJ2-7; D remains ambiguous. V was shortened by 0 bases and J by 9 bases, with 15 bases between the two germline ends. The V gene's germline CDR1 is SGHDN and CDR2 FVKESK. The CDR3 has 14 amino acids. The CDR3 spells CASSQDRGFVGQYF. In DNA, the CDR3 is TGTGCCAGCAGCCAAGATCGTGGGTTCGTCGGGCAGTACTTC. The complete variable domain, with remaining parts taken from reference TRBV14 and TRBJ2-7, reads EAGVTQFPSHSVIEKGQTVTLRCDPISGHDNLYWYRRVMGKEIKFLLHFVKESKQDESGMPNNRFLAERTGGTYSTLKVQPAELEDSGVYFCASSQDRGFVGQYFGPGTRLTVT.

By sample fraction, this clonotype is medium-sized. The chain carries TRBV24-1 and TRBJ2-7, with D unresolved. Germline loops: CDR1 KGHDR, CDR2 SFDVKD. The CDR3 has 13 residues. Trimming removed 3 bases from V and 2 bases from J, with 7 bases in between. The DNA of the CDR3 is TGTGCCACCAGTGATGGTGTCACCTACGAGCAGTACTTC. Amino acids: CATSDGVTYEQYF.

In this sample, this clonotype is medium-sized. The CDR3 loop reads CASSPLPLAVQFF. The CDR3 bases are TGTGCCAGCAGCCCGTTGCCACTAGCGGTCCAGTTCTTC. The V call is TRBV5-5, the J call TRBJ2-1, with 8 bases lining up with TRBD2. The CDR3 is 13 residues long. Germline V gives CDR1 SGHKS, CDR2 YYEKEE (reference sequence). V lost 4 bases to trimming and J lost 13 bases; unmatched junction nucleotides: 10.

Comment on this clonotype: A much larger clone sits a single nucleotide away, making a read error possible. V and J are TRBV9 and TRBJ2-5, with unresolved D. This CDR3 spans 14 amino acids. Germline lookup yields CDR1 SGDLS and CDR2 YYNGEE. The CDR3 DNA sequence: TGTGACAGCAGCGTAGGAGTAGCCCAAGAGACCCAGTACTTC. It codes for CDSSVGVAQETQYF.

This clonotype ranks as medium-sized. The chain employs TRBV25-1 and TRBJ2-1; 7 bases agree with TRBD1. Trimming cost V 4 bases and J 4 bases; bases outside gene matches: 7. Looked up from germline, CDR1 is MGHDK and CDR2 is SYGVNS. This CDR3 has 15 residues. This CDR3 reads CASSARDRNYNEQFF. In DNA, the CDR3 is TGTGCCAGCAGTGCCCGGGACAGAAATTACAATGAGCAGTTCTTC.

A few counts support this clonotype. The chain links TRBV7-9 to TRBJ2-5; tentative D call: TRBD2 (5 bases). Germline V gives CDR1 SEHNR, CDR2 FQNEAQ (reference sequence). This CDR3 is built from 11 residues. The DNA for the CDR3 is TGTGCTTGGAGGTGGCGAGAGACCCAGTACTTC. Protein: CAWRWRETQYF.

By share of the sample, this clonotype is medium-sized. The chain couples TRBV13 to TRBJ2-2, with D maybe TRBD2 (7 bases). Germline V gene sequence: CDR1 PRHDT, CDR2 FYEKMQ (reference sequence). The CDR3 runs to 16 residues. Trimming stripped 7 bases from V and 1 base from J, with 16 bases between. The CDR3 protein is CASIPKGGENTGELFF. In DNA form, the CDR3 reads TGTGCCAGCATCCCCAAGGGGGGGGAGAACACCGGGGAGCTGTTTTTT.

Note on this clonotype: One end of the junction is discordant with germline, which a read error may explain. This rearrangement joins TRBV2 to TRBJ2-2; D may be TRBD2 (5 bases). CDR3 length: 14 amino acids. The germline V gene encodes CDR1 SNHLY and CDR2 FYNNEI. The CDR3 loop is CASNKAANAGELFF. In nucleotides, the CDR3 is TGTGCCAGCAATAAGGCCGCCAACGCCGGGGAGCTTTTTTTT.

This clonotype turned up a few times. Being one base from a much bigger clone, this may be a read error. The conserved phenylalanine or tryptophan normally closing the CDR3 is absent here, so this likely arose from a read error. The chain is built from TRBV20-1 and TRBJ2-7; no firm D call. Trimming removed 3 bases at V and 3 bases at J, with 6 bases between. Germline V gives CDR1 DFQATT, CDR2 SNEGSKA (reference sequence). This CDR3 is built from 11 residues. CDR3 in amino acids: CSARDGYEQYL. In nucleotides, the CDR3 is TGCAGTGCTAGGGACGGCTACGAGCAGTACCTC.

There are a few counts of this clonotype. This rearrangement joins TRBV5-4 to TRBJ1-6; TRBD1 agrees at 7 bases. This CDR3 is built from 14 residues. Germline loops: CDR1 SGHNT, CDR2 YYREEE (reference sequence). The V gene end was trimmed by 5 bases and the J gene end by 5 bases; junction bases not matched to a gene: 4. In DNA, the CDR3 is TGTGCCAGCAGAGGACAGGCCGATAATTCACCCCTCCACTTT. It translates to CASRGQADNSPLHF.

This clonotype counts as medium-sized. The rearrangement links TRBV24-1 to TRBJ2-1, with TRBD2 matching 14 bases. The J segment lost 6 bases and the V segment lost 0 bases, leaving 3 bases of the junction unmatched. The germline V gene encodes CDR1 KGHDR and CDR2 SFDVKD. This CDR3 spans 17 amino acids. The CDR3 is CATSDLKGLAGVNEQFF. The CDR3 DNA sequence: TGTGCCACCAGTGATTTGAAGGGACTAGCGGGAGTCAATGAGCAGTTCTTC.

This clonotype is labeled medium-sized. The rearrangement uses TRBV27 and TRBJ2-1; TRBD1 matches 9 bases. The CDR3 runs to 13 residues. Trimming at V came to 8 bases and at J to 4 bases, leaving 3 bases not matched to a gene. The germline CDR1 and CDR2 sequences are MNHEY and SMNVEV (reference sequence). The CDR3 loop reads CASGTGHYNEQFF. CDR3 sequence (DNA): TGTGCCAGCGGGACAGGGCATTACAATGAGCAGTTCTTC.